This passage covers 27 T cell receptor beta chains from one sample sequenced in a study of blood T cell repertoires in COVID-19 (dated by TCRdb to 2020 to 2022). Receptors were amplified or captured by the immunoSEQ multiplex PCR assay. The table comes from immuneACCESS by way of TCRdb, which keeps in-frame sequences with V and J called. Part of the clones is missing from these tables; in studies checked, under half for an unresolved V gene and the rest for unknown reasons. Within this sample are around 180,000 clones, with about 88% of them counted one time only. Under 3% of the sample rests with the top ten. The specimen was PBMCs or T cells enriched from blood (not recorded which). These receptors were obtained from a woman between 35 and 50 years old with acute COVID-19.

The chain recombines TRBV4-1 with TRBJ2-7, with TRBD1 identical over 8 bases. After removal of 4 bases from V and 5 bases from J, the junction contained 7 bases not matched to a gene. The length of the CDR3 is 14 residues. Germline lookup yields CDR1 MGHRA and CDR2 YSYEKL. Here the CDR3 DNA reads TGCGCCAGCAGCCTGGGACAGGCGCCCGACGAGCAGTACTTC. Translating it yields CASSLGQAPDEQYF.

The chain recombines TRBV2 with TRBJ2-7; 10 positions match TRBD2. CDR1 is SNHLY, CDR2 FYNNEI, per germline. Germline trimming cut 7 bases from V and 5 bases from J; bases unmatched to any gene: 8. The CDR3 extends over 14 amino acids. The CDR3 reads CASTLLAGHDEQYF. The CDR3 DNA reads as TGTGCCAGCACCCTACTAGCGGGGCACGACGAGCAGTACTTC. Combining the CDR3 with reference TRBV2 and TRBJ2-7 gives the whole variable domain EPEVTQTPSHQVTQMGQEVILRCVPISNHLYFYWYRQILGQKVEFLVSFYNNEISEKSEIFDDQFSVERPDGSNFTLKIRSTKLEDSAMYFCASTLLAGHDEQYFGPGTRLTVT.

This sequence joins TRBV9 and TRBJ2-3; D unclear. The CDR3 has 15 residues. CDR1 and CDR2 from the germline V gene are SGDLS and YYNGEE. V lost 2 bases and J 0 bases, leaving 10 bases between the germline ends. The CDR3 nucleotides read TGTGCCAGCAGCGTGGCGGCCCGTAGCACAGATACGCAGTATTTT. It translates to CASSVAARSTDTQYF.

The DNA of the CDR3 is TGTGCCAGCAGTGAGGTGGGTCAGCCCCAGCATTTT. It yields the protein CASSEVGQPQHF. V usage is TRBV6-2 or TRBV6-3 and J usage is TRBJ1-5; D is unclear. V was clipped by 5 bases and J by 6 bases, with 8 bases between them. This CDR3 comprises 12 residues. Germline V lookup: CDR1 MNHEY, CDR2 SVGEGT.

The chain recombines TRBV30 with TRBJ2-5, with D unresolved. V was pared by 1 base and J by 5 bases, with 17 bases between. Looked up from germline, CDR1 is GTSNPN and CDR2 is SVGIG (reference sequence). The CDR3 is 15 amino acids. The CDR3 DNA reads as TGTGCCTGGAGTGCCCTCCGGAGTCTGAGGGAGACCCAGTACTTC. It translates to CAWSALRSLRETQYF. Complete variable domain (other parts from reference TRBV30 and TRBJ2-5): SQTIHQWPATLVQPVGSPLSLECTVEGTSNPNLYWYRQAAGRGLQLLFYSVGIGQISSEVPQNLSASRPQDRQFILSSKKLLLSDSGFYLCAWSALRSLRETQYFGPGTRLLVL.

The chain carries TRBV7-8 and TRBJ1-2; TRBD1 matches at 9 bases. CDR3 length: 15 residues. Trimming at V came to 5 bases and at J to 2 bases, leaving 6 bases not matched to a gene. Germline V gives CDR1 SGHVS, CDR2 FQNEAQ. CDR3 coding DNA: TGTGCCAGCAGCCCACAGGGGGCGGCCAACTATGGCTACACCTTC. Translating gives CASSPQGAANYGYTF.

V and J are TRBV5-1 and TRBJ2-1; no definite D call. Germline V gene lookup returns CDR1 SGHRS and CDR2 YFSETQ. Trimming removed 3 bases from V and 7 bases from J, with 17 bases in between. The CDR3 runs 15 residues. The CDR3: CASSWPRSDVNEQFF. CDR3 nucleotides: TGCGCCAGCAGCTGGCCTAGGAGTGATGTGAATGAGCAGTTCTTC. The whole variable domain, remainder taken from reference TRBV5-1 and TRBJ2-1, is KAGVTQTPRYLIKTRGQQVTLSCSPISGHRSVSWYQQTPGQGLQFLFEYFSETQRNKGNFPGRFSGRQFSNSRSEMNVSTLELGDSALYLCASSWPRSDVNEQFFGPGTRLTVL.

This chain uses TRBV5-1 with TRBJ2-3; D may be TRBD1 (5 bases). CDR3 length: 14 amino acids. Trimming took off 7 bases at V and 1 base at J, with 13 bases between the two ends. Germline V gives CDR1 SGHRS, CDR2 YFSETQ. The CDR3 sequence is CASARGTRTDTQYF. The CDR3 bases are TGCGCCAGCGCAAGGGGCACCCGCACAGATACGCAGTATTTT.

This clone has only a few counts. V is TRBV6-6 and J is TRBJ2-1, with 7 positions matching TRBD2. The CDR3 is made up of 14 amino acids. CDR1 MNHNY and CDR2 SVGAGI come from the germline V gene (reference sequence). V lost 6 bases and J lost 4; bases outside the gene matches: 6. Written as DNA, the CDR3 is TGTGCCAGCAGGGCGGGAGTGAGGTACAATGAGCAGTTCTTC. It codes for CASRAGVRYNEQFF.

CDR3 loop: CASSGQGNNEQFF. The CDR3 nucleotides are TGTGCCAGCTCGGGACAGGGCAACAATGAGCAGTTCTTC. This chain links TRBV6-5 with TRBJ2-1; 9 bases are shared with TRBD1. Germline values: CDR1 MNHEY, CDR2 SVGAGI. The CDR3 covers 13 residues. V shed 8 bases and J 5 bases; nucleotides not matched to a gene: 4.

This chain connects TRBV3-1 (or the pseudogene TRBV3-2) to TRBJ1-3, with 8 bases lining up with TRBD1. Germline values: CDR1 LGHDT, CDR2 YNNKEL (reference sequence). The J segment lost 6 bases and the V segment lost 5 bases, leaving 9 bases of the junction unmatched. This CDR3 region has 15 residues. This CDR3 is CASSLRTGMANTIYF. The CDR3, as DNA: TGTGCCAGCAGCTTAAGGACAGGGATGGCAAACACCATATATTTT.

CDR3 DNA: TGCGCCAGCAGCTCTACGAGGAACACTGAAGCTTTCTTT. It yields the protein CASSSTRNTEAFF. The chain joins TRBV5-1 to TRBJ1-1; no clear D gene. Germline CDR1 reads SGHRS; CDR2 reads YFSETQ. The V gene lost 3 bases and the J gene lost 1 base, with 7 bases spanning the gap. This CDR3 has 13 residues.

This clone was seen only a few times. This chain joins TRBV6-2 or TRBV6-3 and TRBJ1-6, with D possibly matching TRBD1 (5 bases). Germline V lookup: CDR1 MNHEY, CDR2 SVGEGT. CDR3 size: 15 residues. Deletions cut 2 bases from V and 9 bases from J, with 14 bases between. CDR3 residues: CASSYLQGVGSPLHF. For the CDR3, the DNA is TGTGCCAGCAGTTACCTTCAGGGTGTCGGTTCACCCCTCCACTTT.

This rearrangement joins TRBV28 to TRBJ2-7, with 10 bases aligning to TRBD1. The CDR3 is 15 residues long. Germline V gene lookup returns CDR1 MDHEN and CDR2 SYDVKM. The V segment lost 6 bases and the J segment 5 bases; nucleotides outside the gene matches: 10. The CDR3 DNA sequence: TGTGCCAGCAGCCGACAGGGGGCGCGTTCCCACGAGCAGTACTTC. Translation gives CASSRQGARSHEQYF.

The V gene is TRBV27, the J gene TRBJ2-1, with D maybe TRBD2 (5 bases). The CDR3 is 13 amino acids. In germline, CDR1 is MNHEY, CDR2 SMNVEV (reference sequence). The V gene lost 4 bases and the J gene lost 7 bases, with 11 bases spanning the gap. The CDR3 DNA reads TGTGCCAGCAGTTGGACTTTTGGGAATGAGCAGTTCTTC. Its protein is CASSWTFGNEQFF.

The chain joins TRBV19 to TRBJ1-1; no clear D. CDR1 and CDR2 from the germline V gene are LNHDA and SQIVND (reference sequence). The CDR3 sequence is 13 residues long. V lost 5 bases and J 0 bases, leaving 7 bases between the germline ends. CDR3 in DNA: TGTGCCAGTAGTTTTGCAGTGAACACTGAAGCTTTCTTT. It codes for CASSFAVNTEAFF.

This chain joins TRBV4-1 and TRBJ1-5; 8 bases fit TRBD1. Germline loops: CDR1 MGHRA, CDR2 YSYEKL. V lost 3 bases to trimming and J lost 7 bases; unmatched junction nucleotides: 11. The CDR3 spans 16 residues. CDR3 sequence reads: CASSHGQGGKKQPQHF. For the CDR3, the DNA is TGCGCCAGCAGCCACGGACAGGGAGGGAAAAAACAGCCCCAGCATTTT.

The chain has TRBV4-2 and TRBJ2-2; 8 nucleotides align to TRBD1. The CDR3 runs 16 residues. V lost 3 bases and J lost 4; bases outside the gene matches: 7. From germline, CDR1 is LGHNA and CDR2 YNFKEQ. The CDR3 nucleotides are TGTGCCAGCAGCCACCCCGGACAGGGTGGCACCGGGGAGCTGTTTTTT. It encodes CASSHPGQGGTGELFF.

The gene calls are TRBV9 and TRBJ2-7, with 9 bases lining up with TRBD1. This CDR3 has 15 amino acids. J was trimmed by 5 bases and V by 2 bases; bases with no gene match: 8. CDR1 SGDLS and CDR2 YYNGEE come from the germline V gene. CDR3 in amino acids: CASSVTYRGRDEQYF. In DNA form, the CDR3 reads TGTGCCAGCAGCGTCACCTACAGGGGGCGCGACGAGCAGTACTTC. The whole variable domain, filled in from reference TRBV9 and TRBJ2-7, reads DSGVTQTPKHLITATGQRVTLRCSPRSGDLSVYWYQQSLDQGLQFLIQYYNGEERAKGNILERFSAQQFPDLHSELNLSSLELGDSALYFCASSVTYRGRDEQYFGPGTRLTVT.

The chain recombines TRBV7-8 with TRBJ1-2, with D perhaps matching TRBD1 (5 bases). The V gene lost 0 bases and the J gene lost 2 bases, with 10 bases spanning the gap. Germline assignment: CDR1 SGHVS and CDR2 FQNEAQ. CDR3 length: 15 amino acids. CDR3 DNA sequence: TGTGCCAGCAGCTTAGCCCCAGGGCTGAACTATGGCTACACCTTC. It encodes CASSLAPGLNYGYTF. Looking up the rest from reference TRBV7-8 and TRBJ1-2 gives the full variable domain: GAGVSQSPRYKVAKRGQDVALRCDPISGHVSLFWYQQALGQGPEFLTYFQNEAQLDKSGLPSDRFFAERPEGSVSTLKIQRTQQEDSAVYLCASSLAPGLNYGYTFGSGTRLTVV.

In its sample, this clone was seen a few times. The chain combines TRBV7-6 with TRBJ2-1, with 9 bases matching TRBD1. V lost 8 bases to trimming and J lost 5 bases; unmatched junction nucleotides: 13. CDR1 is SGHVS, CDR2 FNYEAQ, per germline. This CDR3 spans 16 amino acids. CDR3 sequence (DNA): TGTGCCAGCGCCGCTTATCGGGGACAGGGACACAATGAGCAGTTCTTC. This gives the protein CASAAYRGQGHNEQFF.

V usage is TRBV30 and J usage is TRBJ1-1; tentatively, D is TRBD1 (5 bases). Germline CDR1 GTSNPN, CDR2 SVGIG (reference sequence). This CDR3 contains 13 residues. V shed 0 bases and J shed 5 bases, with 10 bases lying between them. CDR3 bases: TGTGCCTGGAGTGTGTCGGGGGGGACTGAAGCTTTCTTT. Translation gives CAWSVSGGTEAFF.

The CDR3 bases are TGTGCCACCTCCGGGACAGGGTTTACGGATACGCAGTATTTT. It encodes CATSGTGFTDTQYF. The J gene is TRBJ2-3, the V gene TRBV24-1, with 9 nucleotides matching TRBD1. The germline V gene encodes CDR1 KGHDR and CDR2 SFDVKD. The CDR3 sequence is 14 residues long. V lost 9 bases, J lost 6 bases, and 9 bases stayed unmatched.

This chain uses TRBV2 with TRBJ1-5, with 9 bases matching TRBD1. J lost 2 bases, V lost 6 bases, and 8 bases had no gene match. The CDR3 has 16 residues. In germline, CDR1 is SNHLY, CDR2 FYNNEI. CDR3 loop: CASRGDRVAGNQPQHF. CDR3 sequence (DNA): TGTGCCAGCAGAGGGGACAGGGTGGCGGGCAATCAGCCCCAGCATTTT.

The chain joins TRBV2 to TRBJ1-4; weak D call: TRBD1 (5 bases). Per germline, CDR1 SNHLY and CDR2 FYNNEI. V lost 4 bases to trimming and J lost 7 bases, with 10 bases between them. The CDR3 loop spans 13 amino acids. The CDR3 here is CASSVGGTEKLFF. DNA of the CDR3: TGTGCCAGCAGTGTTGGGGGGACTGAAAAACTGTTTTTT.

The chain carries TRBV29-1 and TRBJ2-1; 9 bases map to TRBD1. CDR1 is SQVTM and CDR2 is ANQGSEA in the germline V gene. V lost 7 bases and J lost 15; bases outside the gene matches: 7. The CDR3 sequence is 10 residues long. The CDR3 nucleotides read TGCAGCGCCCTGGGACAGGGCCCGTTCTTC. It codes for CSALGQGPFF.

This clone was seen only once. The rearrangement uses TRBV9 and TRBJ1-1, with D perhaps TRBD1 (5 bases). The V gene's germline CDR1 is SGDLS and CDR2 YYNGEE. This CDR3 has 12 residues. The ends were cut back, 0 bases at V and 11 bases at J, with 11 bases in the middle. The chain's CDR3 is CASSVEGGDAFF. The CDR3 DNA is TGTGCCAGCAGCGTAGAGGGAGGGGATGCTTTCTTT.